The 27 T cell receptor beta chains listed next were all sequenced from one sample in a study of blood T cell repertoires in COVID-19 (dated by TCRdb to between 2020 and 2021). The protocol used for the library was the immunoSEQ multiplex PCR assay. Not all clones reach the TCRdb copy of this immuneACCESS table, which keeps in-frame sequences only. Checked studies attribute under half of the gap to unresolved V genes and leave the rest unexplained. For this sample there are about 120,000 clones; roughly 82% appear just once. The top ten clonotypes cover 9% to 13% of the sample. The sequenced sample consisted of peripheral blood. Source of these receptors: a human donor in a cohort sampled during active COVID-19.

The rearrangement joins TRBV3-1 (or the pseudogene TRBV3-2) to TRBJ2-3; D not resolved. Trimming took 0 bases from V and 1 from J, leaving 14 bases between them. From germline, CDR1 is LGHDT and CDR2 YNNKEL (reference sequence). The CDR3 totals 17 residues. In nucleotides, the CDR3 is TGTGCCAGCAGCCAAGATAGTCCGGGTCCTTGCACAGATACGCAGTATTTT. Its translation is CASSQDSPGPCTDTQYF.

The chain uses TRBV29-1 and TRBJ1-1, with a possible D match to TRBD1 (5 bases). The germline V gene encodes CDR1 SQVTM and CDR2 ANQGSEA. The CDR3 runs to 14 residues. V was pared by 7 bases and J by 6 bases, with 21 bases between. CDR3 nucleotide sequence: TGCAGCGCAAACGTCCGGGACTTTTCCCCTGAAGCTTTCTTT. Its protein product is CSANVRDFSPEAFF.

The chain carries TRBV2 and TRBJ1-4; 7 nucleotides match TRBD1. Germline CDR1 is SNHLY and CDR2 is FYNNEI. V lost 2 bases and J lost 8; bases outside the gene matches: 8. The CDR3 length is 15 residues. The CDR3 region has the DNA TGTGCCAGCAGTGAAACCCAGGGGGTTGGCGAAAAACTGTTTTTT. Translating it yields CASSETQGVGEKLFF.

The chain joins TRBV29-1 to TRBJ2-1; 12 bases map to TRBD2. Germline V gene lookup returns CDR1 SQVTM and CDR2 ANQGSEA. V gave up 6 bases and J gave up 10 bases; unmatched junction bases: 10. This CDR3 is built from 14 residues. CDR3 region: CSVSSSGGAREQFF. The CDR3, as DNA: TGCAGCGTCTCCTCTAGCGGGGGGGCCCGAGAGCAGTTCTTC.

The gene calls are TRBV6-5 and TRBJ1-2, with 12 nucleotides matching TRBD1. The CDR3 covers 14 residues. CDR1 is MNHEY and CDR2 is SVGAGI in the germline V gene. J gave up 2 bases and V 6 bases, and 1 base lay outside the gene matches. The CDR3 spells CASRGTGGNYGYTF. CDR3 in DNA: TGTGCCAGCAGGGGGACAGGGGGCAACTATGGCTACACCTTC.

V gene TRBV7-2 combines with J gene TRBJ1-1, with D uncertain. The CDR3 covers 15 residues. Germline loops: CDR1 SGHTA, CDR2 FQGNSA. V was clipped by 5 bases and J by 3 bases, with 16 bases between them. CDR3 nucleotide sequence: TGTGCCAGCAGCCGCCGGGTCTTCTGGGACACTGAAGCTTTCTTT. Translation: CASSRRVFWDTEAFF.

V usage is TRBV7-2 and J usage is TRBJ2-5; TRBD2 matches 16 bases. The CDR3 has 19 residues. CDR1 and CDR2 from the germline V gene are SGHTA and FQGNSA. The V gene end was trimmed by 5 bases and the J gene end by 5 bases; junction bases not matched to a gene: 14. The CDR3 here is CASSRDGTSGGAVGETQYF. The CDR3 bases are TGTGCCAGCAGCCGCGATGGGACTAGCGGGGGGGCCGTTGGTGAGACCCAGTACTTC.

J is TRBJ2-5 and V is TRBV5-1, with TRBD2 matching 7 bases. J was trimmed by 2 bases and V by 0 bases; bases with no gene match: 4. There are 15 residues in the CDR3. Germline loops: CDR1 SGHRS, CDR2 YFSETQ. The CDR3 bases are TGCGCCAGCAGCTTGGTATTGGGGGGGCAAGAGACCCAGTACTTC. Encoded protein: CASSLVLGGQETQYF.

V and J are TRBV9 and TRBJ1-5, with D possibly being TRBD1 (5 bases). Trimming took 4 bases from V and 2 from J, leaving 7 bases between them. CDR1 and CDR2 from the germline V gene are SGDLS and YYNGEE. The CDR3 runs to 13 residues. Here the CDR3 DNA reads TGTGCCAGCAGCTCGACAGGCAATCAGCCCCAGCATTTT. Amino acids: CASSSTGNQPQHF.

CDR3 sequence reads: CASRRTPNTGELFF. In nucleotides, the CDR3 is TGCGCCAGCAGGAGGACACCGAACACCGGGGAGCTGTTTTTT. The chain recombines TRBV5-1 with TRBJ2-2; tentative D call: TRBD1 (5 bases). Germline V CDR1 and CDR2: SGHRS, YFSETQ. Trimming shortened V by 5 bases and J by 0 bases, and 8 bases separated the two germline ends. The CDR3 totals 14 residues. The variable domain in full, with the rest retrieved from reference TRBV5-1 and TRBJ2-2, is KAGVTQTPRYLIKTRGQQVTLSCSPISGHRSVSWYQQTPGQGLQFLFEYFSETQRNKGNFPGRFSGRQFSNSRSEMNVSTLELGDSALYLCASRRTPNTGELFFGEGSRLTVL.

The chain has TRBV5-1 and TRBJ1-4; TRBD1 might be the D (6 bases). Germline V gene lookup returns CDR1 SGHRS and CDR2 YFSETQ. Trimming pared 4 bases from V and 0 bases from J, leaving 10 bases between. This CDR3 contains 15 residues. CDR3 loop: CASSLYRATNEKLFF. The CDR3 coding sequence is TGCGCCAGCAGCCTATACAGGGCAACTAATGAAAAACTGTTTTTT.

This clone was seen more than once but under ten times. V is TRBV2 and J is TRBJ1-6; 9 nucleotides align to TRBD1. The CDR3 contains 14 residues. V lost 5 bases, J lost 10 bases, and 6 bases stayed unmatched. Germline V CDR1 and CDR2: SNHLY, FYNNEI. The CDR3 nucleotides are TGTGCCAGCAGTACCGGGACAGGGACCTCACCCCTCCACTTT. Its protein is CASSTGTGTSPLHF.

This chain links TRBV6-6 with TRBJ1-2; D is perhaps TRBD1 (6 bases). The CDR3 has 14 residues. Between the trimmed V and J ends, which lost 7 bases and 0 bases, there was a span of 12 bases. In germline, CDR1 is MNHNY, CDR2 SVGAGI (reference sequence). CDR3 nucleotide sequence: TGTGCCAGCATCTACAGGGTGACTAACTATGGCTACACCTTC. Protein product: CASIYRVTNYGYTF.

The rearrangement links TRBV18 to TRBJ2-1; D is unclear. Trimming took 2 bases from V and 8 from J, leaving 10 bases between them. Germline CDR1 KGHSH, CDR2 LQKENI. The CDR3 contains 13 residues. CDR3 coding DNA: TGTGCCAGCTCACCAAAGGTAGCTGATGAGCAGTTCTTC. It encodes CASSPKVADEQFF.

V usage is TRBV7-2 and J usage is TRBJ2-5; D ambiguous. V lost 5 bases to trimming and J lost 2 bases, with 9 bases between them. From germline, CDR1 is SGHTA and CDR2 FQGNSA. The CDR3 covers 13 residues. The CDR3 DNA is TGTGCCAGCAGCCCCCGGGTGCAAGAGACCCAGTACTTC. Its translation is CASSPRVQETQYF.

The chain has TRBV5-4 and TRBJ2-7, with D unclear. This CDR3 is 14 amino acids long. CDR1 and CDR2 from the germline V gene are SGHNT and YYREEE (reference sequence). Trimming removed 0 bases from V and 2 bases from J, with 9 bases in between. The CDR3 bases are TGTGCCAGCAGCTTGGGTGGTAGCACCTACGAGCAGTACTTC. This encodes CASSLGGSTYEQYF.

The genes are TRBV3-1 (or the pseudogene TRBV3-2) and TRBJ1-1; 8 bases are shared with TRBD1. The CDR3 runs 15 residues. V shed 5 bases, J shed 5 bases, and the junction held 10 bases outside the gene matches. CDR1 and CDR2 from the germline V gene are LGHDT and YNNKEL (reference sequence). The CDR3 nucleotides are TGTGCCAGCAGCAAAACGACAGGGGCGGCGACTGAAGCTTTCTTT. It yields the protein CASSKTTGAATEAFF.

V and J are TRBV12-3 or TRBV12-4 and TRBJ2-1; D is uncertain. The CDR3 extends over 11 amino acids. Trimming took 3 bases from V and 7 from J, leaving 4 bases between them. The CDR3 DNA follows: TGTGCCAGCAGTTTCGGTAATGAGCAGTTCTTC. Protein sequence: CASSFGNEQFF.

The V gene is TRBV7-2, the J gene TRBJ2-2; TRBD2 agrees at 12 bases. Germline CDR1 and CDR2: SGHTA and FQGNSA. The CDR3 loop spans 15 amino acids. V dropped 3 bases and J dropped 4; count of bases not matched to a gene: 0. CDR3 nucleotides: TGTGCCAGCAGCTTGGGACTAGCGGGCACCGGGGAGCTGTTTTTT. It specifies CASSLGLAGTGELFF.

The chain recombines TRBV7-2 with TRBJ2-7; 11 bases align to TRBD2. The germline V gene encodes CDR1 SGHTA and CDR2 FQGNSA. The CDR3 is 16 amino acids. After removal of 5 bases from V and 3 bases from J, the junction contained 9 bases not matched to a gene. As DNA, the CDR3 is TGTGCCAGCAGCCTAGTAGGGCTAGCGGGGGGCTACGAGCAGTACTTC. Translating it yields CASSLVGLAGGYEQYF.

V and J are TRBV10-3 and TRBJ2-3, with 7 nucleotides matching TRBD2. V dropped 5 bases and J dropped 6; count of bases not matched to a gene: 5. The CDR3 has 13 residues. Germline V gene lookup returns CDR1 ENHRY and CDR2 SYGVKD. The CDR3 protein is CAISSGVGDTQYF. CDR3 nucleotides: TGTGCCATCAGTAGCGGGGTAGGTGATACGCAGTATTTT.

This clone was found once. The rearrangement joins TRBV6-1 to TRBJ2-3; 7 nucleotides agree with TRBD2. Per the germline V gene, CDR1 is MNHNS and CDR2 is SASEGT. The CDR3 runs to 17 residues. The ends lost 2 bases at V and 1 base at J; junction bases unmatched: 9. The CDR3 nucleotides read TGTGCCAGCAGTGAAATGGTCAGCCGGGGGGGCACAGATACGCAGTATTTT. Its protein product is CASSEMVSRGGTDTQYF.

This clone was seen just once. The chain links TRBV9 to TRBJ2-3; 9 positions match TRBD1. Germline-derived CDR1 and CDR2 are SGDLS and YYNGEE. Trimming cost V 2 bases and J 1 base; bases outside gene matches: 8. The CDR3 is made up of 17 amino acids. The CDR3 sequence: CASSVSGQGGGTDTQYF. For the CDR3, the DNA is TGTGCCAGCAGCGTTTCGGGACAGGGAGGGGGCACAGATACGCAGTATTTT.

The chain combines TRBV7-9 with TRBJ2-3; 7 bases match TRBD1. The CDR3 has 14 residues. Germline V gene data show CDR1 as SEHNR and CDR2 as FQNEAQ (reference sequence). The trim removed 5 bases at V and 1 base at J, leaving 3 bases unmatched. CDR3 residues: CASSITGGTDTQYF. DNA of the CDR3: TGTGCCAGCAGCATCACAGGGGGCACAGATACGCAGTATTTT.

The CDR3 region is CASSLSYTEAFF. CDR3 in DNA: TGTGCCAGCAGTTTATCGTACACTGAAGCTTTCTTT. J is TRBJ1-1 and V is TRBV28; D is undetermined. The germline V gene has CDR1 MDHEN and CDR2 SYDVKM. Trimming took off 1 base at V and 3 bases at J, with 3 bases between the two ends. This CDR3 is 12 amino acids long.

V is TRBV5-4 and J is TRBJ2-3; 8 bases map to TRBD1. There are 15 residues in the CDR3. Germline V gene lookup returns CDR1 SGHNT and CDR2 YYREEE (reference sequence). V was pared by 7 bases and J by 3 bases, with 10 bases of the junction left unmatched. CDR3 nucleotide sequence: TGTGCCAGCGGCCGAGGCACAGGGGGAACAGATACGCAGTATTTT. Protein product: CASGRGTGGTDTQYF.

The J gene is TRBJ2-5, the V gene TRBV4-1; D not certain. The CDR3 length is 14 residues. Trimming pared 4 bases from V and 3 bases from J, leaving 12 bases between. The germline V gene encodes CDR1 MGHRA and CDR2 YSYEKL. The CDR3 sequence is CASSPPPPEETQYF. The CDR3 nucleotides read TGCGCCAGCAGCCCGCCCCCCCCAGAAGAGACCCAGTACTTC.